These 28 T cell receptor beta chains share one sample of origin, sequenced in a study of cytomegalovirus exposure and HLA in healthy donors. Produced via immunoSEQ multiplex PCR; TCRdb's table is partial and in-frame only. The sample contains tens of thousands of clones, about 92% of which appear only once. The sequencing sample was made of PBMCs. The source of these receptors is a woman aged 18-35 years in good health and CMV-seronegative.

The chain joins TRBV29-1 to TRBJ1-2, with TRBD1 identical over 9 bases. V was clipped by 6 bases and J by 7 bases; unmatched bases: 12. The CDR3 has 14 amino acids. Germline-derived CDR1 and CDR2 are SQVTM and ANQGSEA. CDR3 protein: CSVTAGTGFGGYTF. CDR3 DNA sequence: TGCAGCGTGACCGCTGGGACAGGGTTTGGTGGCTACACCTTC.

The rearrangement joins TRBV19 to TRBJ1-5, with TRBD1 matching 7 bases. The CDR3 is 13 residues long. Germline CDR1 and CDR2: LNHDA and SQIVND (reference sequence). Trimming cost V 7 bases and J 4 bases; bases outside gene matches: 4. The CDR3: CASTRQGNQPQHF. In nucleotides, the CDR3 is TGTGCCAGTACGCGACAGGGTAATCAGCCCCAGCATTTT.

This rearrangement joins TRBV29-1 to TRBJ1-1; TRBD1 matches 10 bases. The germline V gene has CDR1 SQVTM and CDR2 ANQGSEA. The CDR3 sequence is 12 residues long. The V gene end was trimmed by 4 bases and the J gene end by 11 bases; junction bases not matched to a gene: 7. The CDR3 sequence: CSVGQGARYAFF. The CDR3 coding sequence is TGCAGCGTTGGACAGGGGGCGAGGTATGCTTTCTTT.

The chain carries TRBV6-1 and TRBJ2-7; D perhaps matches TRBD1 (6 bases). Per the germline V gene, CDR1 is MNHNS and CDR2 is SASEGT. The V gene lost 1 base and the J gene lost 3 bases, with 13 bases spanning the gap. The CDR3 sequence is 15 residues long. In DNA, the CDR3 is TGTGCCAGCAGTGAAGGTCAGGGGTATTTCTACGAGCAGTACTTC. Encoded protein: CASSEGQGYFYEQYF.

The chain recombines TRBV28 with TRBJ1-3; a possible D gene is TRBD1 (5 bases). Looked up from germline, CDR1 is MDHEN and CDR2 is SYDVKM. Trimming removed 6 bases from V and 2 bases from J, with 14 bases in between. The length of the CDR3 is 15 residues. CDR3 amino acids: CASRGQGPAGNTIYF. CDR3 sequence (DNA): TGTGCCAGCAGGGGGCAGGGCCCAGCTGGAAACACCATATATTTT. Full variable domain (outside the CDR3, taken from reference TRBV28 and TRBJ1-3): DVKVTQSSRYLVKRTGEKVFLECVQDMDHENMFWYRQDPGLGLRLIYFSYDVKMKEKGDIPEGYSVSREKKERFSLILESASTNQTSMYLCASRGQGPAGNTIYFGEGSWLTVV.

This chain links TRBV10-2 with TRBJ2-1; 10 bases align to TRBD2. The CDR3 runs 18 residues. Germline V gene lookup returns CDR1 WSHSY and CDR2 SAAADI. The V and J ends lost 4 bases and 6 bases, in that order; junction bases with no gene match: 15. The CDR3 is CASSVERGGLYDPNEQFF. In DNA form, the CDR3 reads TGCGCCAGCAGTGTAGAGCGGGGGGGCCTTTACGATCCCAATGAGCAGTTCTTC.

The gene calls are TRBV6-4 and TRBJ2-3; 7 nucleotides agree with TRBD2. V shed 0 bases and J 4 bases; nucleotides not matched to a gene: 4. Germline V gene sequence: CDR1 MRHNA, CDR2 SNTAGT. The CDR3 has 15 amino acids. As DNA, the CDR3 is TGTGCCAGCAGTGACTCGGGCGGGGGACCAGATACGCAGTATTTT. This sequence encodes CASSDSGGGPDTQYF.

V is TRBV5-1 and J is TRBJ2-1, with 10 bases identical to TRBD1. The ends lost 5 bases at V and 8 bases at J; junction bases unmatched: 4. The CDR3 has 13 amino acids. CDR1 and CDR2 from the germline V gene are SGHRS and YFSETQ. CDR3: CASSPGTGDEQFF. CDR3 DNA sequence: TGCGCCAGCAGTCCTGGGACAGGGGATGAGCAGTTCTTC.

Only one count was recorded for this clone. The rearrangement uses TRBV30 and TRBJ2-1; a possible D gene is TRBD2 (5 bases). V dropped 3 bases and J dropped 3 bases, with 6 bases sitting between them. Germline V gene sequence: CDR1 GTSNPN, CDR2 SVGIG (reference sequence). This CDR3 contains 12 residues. CDR3 amino acids: CAWSAGYNEQFF. The DNA for the CDR3 is TGTGCCTGGAGCGCGGGCTACAATGAGCAGTTCTTC.

This sequence joins TRBV19 and TRBJ1-1, with TRBD1 matching over 7 bases. This CDR3 is built from 15 residues. Germline loops: CDR1 LNHDA, CDR2 SQIVND (reference sequence). V was pared by 4 bases and J by 6 bases, with 11 bases of the junction left unmatched. The CDR3 loop is CASSTTGASVPEAFF. CDR3 DNA sequence: TGTGCCAGTAGTACCACAGGGGCCTCGGTTCCTGAAGCTTTCTTT.

The chain links TRBV25-1 to TRBJ2-1; TRBD1 matches at 7 bases. The length of the CDR3 is 12 residues. V was pared by 3 bases and J by 9 bases, with 2 bases of the junction left unmatched. Germline-derived CDR1 and CDR2 are MGHDK and SYGVNS. This chain's CDR3 is CASSDRGFEQFF. For the CDR3, the DNA is TGTGCCAGCAGTGACAGGGGGTTTGAGCAGTTCTTC. Looking up the rest from reference TRBV25-1 and TRBJ2-1 gives the full variable domain: EADIYQTPRYLVIGTGKKITLECSQTMGHDKMYWYQQDPGMELHLIHYSYGVNSTEKGDLSSESTVSRIRTEHFPLTLESARPSHTSQYLCASSDRGFEQFFGPGTRLTVL.

V usage is TRBV7-3 and J usage is TRBJ1-1; the D is unclear. The CDR3 runs to 9 residues. Trimming removed 4 bases at V and 13 bases at J, with 7 bases between. Germline assignment: CDR1 SGHTA and CDR2 FQGTGA. The CDR3 spells CASSSPGFF. CDR3 in DNA: TGTGCCAGCAGCTCGCCAGGTTTCTTT.

The gene calls are TRBV5-4 and TRBJ2-5; 8 bases fit TRBD2. Germline assignment: CDR1 SGHNT and CDR2 YYREEE (reference sequence). The CDR3 is 16 amino acids. V was clipped by 0 bases and J by 2 bases; unmatched bases: 6. The CDR3: CASSLDSTGGQETQYF. The CDR3 DNA follows: TGTGCCAGCAGCTTGGATTCCACGGGAGGGCAAGAGACCCAGTACTTC.

The chain is built from TRBV5-1 and TRBJ2-7; possible D gene TRBD1, 6 bases. V was clipped by 2 bases and J by 5 bases, with 14 bases between them. The CDR3 is 14 residues long. The germline gives CDR1 SGHRS, CDR2 YFSETQ. CDR3 nucleotide sequence: TGCGCCAGCAGCTTAAACAGGGCTTTCGACGAGCAGTACTTC. It yields the protein CASSLNRAFDEQYF.

The CDR3 protein is CASSEVSSGSYEQYF. CDR3 DNA: TGTGCCAGCAGTGAAGTGAGTAGCGGCTCCTACGAGCAGTACTTC. The rearrangement uses TRBV2 and TRBJ2-7; a possible D gene is TRBD2 (6 bases). The CDR3 loop spans 15 amino acids. The V gene's germline CDR1 is SNHLY and CDR2 FYNNEI. Trimming pared 1 base from V and 0 bases from J, leaving 10 bases between.

V is TRBV6-5 and J is TRBJ2-7; TRBD1 aligns across 7 bases. The CDR3 is made up of 14 amino acids. Per the germline V gene, CDR1 is MNHEY and CDR2 is SVGAGI. The ends lost 9 bases at V and 1 base at J; junction bases unmatched: 9. Here the CDR3 reads CASQWDSNSYEQYF. The CDR3 DNA reads TGTGCCAGTCAATGGGACAGCAATTCCTACGAGCAGTACTTC.

The V gene is TRBV19, the J gene TRBJ2-1; TRBD1 is a possible D gene (5 bases). The V end lost 8 bases, the J end lost 4 bases, and 18 bases lay between the germline ends. From germline, CDR1 is LNHDA and CDR2 SQIVND (reference sequence). The CDR3 loop spans 15 amino acids. The CDR3 protein is CASAGSLFGYNEQFF. CDR3 DNA: TGTGCCAGTGCAGGGTCACTGTTCGGGTACAATGAGCAGTTCTTC. The variable domain in full, with the rest retrieved from reference TRBV19 and TRBJ2-1, is DGGITQSPKYLFRKEGQNVTLSCEQNLNHDAMYWYRQDPGQGLRLIYYSQIVNDFQKGDIAEGYSVSREKKESFPLTVTSAQKNPTAFYLCASAGSLFGYNEQFFGPGTRLTVL.

The chain carries TRBV5-6 and TRBJ1-6; D is uncertain. This CDR3 comprises 15 residues. V lost 4 bases to trimming and J lost 10 bases, with 18 bases between them. Germline V gene data show CDR1 as SGHDT and CDR2 as YYEEEE. The CDR3 nucleotides are TGTGCCAGCAGCCGAATCCCCGAGGGAAAGTCACCCCTCCACTTT. Its translation: CASSRIPEGKSPLHF.

The V call is TRBV6-1, the J call TRBJ2-1; 7 bases are a match to TRBD1. The J segment lost 3 bases and the V segment lost 3 bases, leaving 5 bases of the junction unmatched. The length of the CDR3 is 15 residues. From germline, CDR1 is MNHNS and CDR2 SASEGT. CDR3 loop: CASSDRDSGYNEQFF. CDR3 nucleotide sequence: TGTGCCAGCAGTGATAGGGACAGCGGCTACAATGAGCAGTTCTTC.

The rearrangement joins TRBV9 to TRBJ1-1; possibly TRBD1 for D (6 bases). Germline V CDR1 and CDR2: SGDLS, YYNGEE. V lost 3 bases and J lost 0, with 15 bases in between. There are 16 residues in the CDR3. Here the CDR3 DNA reads TGTGCCAGCAGCGCCGAACAGGGTCCCATGAACACTGAAGCTTTCTTT. Its translation: CASSAEQGPMNTEAFF.

This clone showed up just a few times. The gene calls are TRBV5-1 and TRBJ2-5; D remains ambiguous. Germline loops: CDR1 SGHRS, CDR2 YFSETQ. V lost 6 bases and J lost 4, with 7 bases in between. This CDR3 is built from 11 residues. CDR3 nucleotides: TGCGCCAGCACCGAGGCAGAGACCCAGTACTTC. Protein product: CASTEAETQYF. Full variable domain (missing parts from reference TRBV5-1 and TRBJ2-5): KAGVTQTPRYLIKTRGQQVTLSCSPISGHRSVSWYQQTPGQGLQFLFEYFSETQRNKGNFPGRFSGRQFSNSRSEMNVSTLELGDSALYLCASTEAETQYFGPGTRLLVL.

The chain has TRBV7-9 and TRBJ1-1; 9 positions match TRBD1. After removal of 5 bases from V and 4 bases from J, the junction contained 5 bases not matched to a gene. Germline assignment: CDR1 SEHNR and CDR2 FQNEAQ (reference sequence). The CDR3 contains 14 residues. In DNA form, the CDR3 reads TGTGCCAGCAGCCCGAGACAGGGGGGCACTGAAGCTTTCTTT. It specifies CASSPRQGGTEAFF.

V gene TRBV2 combines with J gene TRBJ1-1; D is unresolved. The germline CDR1 and CDR2 sequences are SNHLY and FYNNEI. The CDR3 covers 12 residues. Trimming cost V 5 bases and J 1 base, with 5 bases left between them. The CDR3 nucleotides read TGTGCCAGCAGTTGGAGGAACACTGAAGCTTTCTTT. It specifies CASSWRNTEAFF.

The V call is TRBV7-2, the J call TRBJ2-7, with TRBD1 as a possible D gene (6 bases). Germline loops: CDR1 SGHTA, CDR2 FQGNSA. The CDR3 has 18 amino acids. The ends were cut back, 1 base at V and 5 bases at J, with 24 bases in the middle. CDR3 amino acids: CASSLEKVGNTGPNEQYF. For the CDR3, the DNA is TGTGCCAGCAGCTTAGAGAAGGTGGGGAATACAGGGCCCAACGAGCAGTACTTC.

The chain's CDR3 is CASRGEEVSTEAFF. The CDR3 DNA is TGTGCCAGCAGAGGGGAGGAGGTCAGCACTGAAGCTTTCTTT. This chain connects TRBV6-1 to TRBJ1-1; D perhaps matches TRBD1 (5 bases). The CDR3 runs 14 residues. Trimming left V 6 bases short and J 4 bases short, with 15 bases between. Per the germline V gene, CDR1 is MNHNS and CDR2 is SASEGT.

J is TRBJ2-5 and V is TRBV30; 10 bases map to TRBD2. After removal of 0 bases from V and 4 bases from J, the junction contained 5 bases not matched to a gene. Germline CDR1 and CDR2: GTSNPN and SVGIG (reference sequence). The CDR3 runs to 15 residues. DNA of the CDR3: TGTGCCTGGAGTGTCCTAGCGGGAGTAGGAGAGACCCAGTACTTC. Its protein product is CAWSVLAGVGETQYF.

The chain has TRBV18 and TRBJ2-1; TRBD2 agrees at 8 bases. Germline trimming cut 5 bases from V and 2 bases from J; bases unmatched to any gene: 5. Germline V gene sequence: CDR1 KGHSH, CDR2 LQKENI. CDR3 length: 15 residues. The CDR3 DNA is TGTGCCAGCTCAGTCACTAGCGGACCCTACAATGAGCAGTTCTTC. Protein product: CASSVTSGPYNEQFF.

The V gene is TRBV6-1, the J gene TRBJ2-7, with TRBD1 matching 7 bases. There are 17 residues in the CDR3. Germline CDR1 MNHNS, CDR2 SASEGT. V lost 4 bases to trimming and J lost 6 bases; unmatched junction nucleotides: 18. The CDR3 sequence: CASSAPMTGKVLSEQYF. DNA for the CDR3: TGTGCCAGCAGTGCCCCAATGACAGGGAAGGTCCTTAGCGAGCAGTACTTC.